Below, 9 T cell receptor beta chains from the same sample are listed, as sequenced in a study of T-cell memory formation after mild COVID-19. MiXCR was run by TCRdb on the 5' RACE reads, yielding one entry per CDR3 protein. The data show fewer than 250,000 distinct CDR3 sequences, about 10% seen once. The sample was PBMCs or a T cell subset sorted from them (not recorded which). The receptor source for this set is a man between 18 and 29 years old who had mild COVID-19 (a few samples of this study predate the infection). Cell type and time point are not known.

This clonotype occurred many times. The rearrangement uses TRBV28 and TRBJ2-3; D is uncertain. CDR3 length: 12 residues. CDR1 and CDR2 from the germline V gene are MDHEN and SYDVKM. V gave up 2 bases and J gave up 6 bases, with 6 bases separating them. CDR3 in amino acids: CASSLTQDTQYF. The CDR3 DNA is TGTGCCAGCAGTTTAACTCAGGATACGCAGTATTTT.

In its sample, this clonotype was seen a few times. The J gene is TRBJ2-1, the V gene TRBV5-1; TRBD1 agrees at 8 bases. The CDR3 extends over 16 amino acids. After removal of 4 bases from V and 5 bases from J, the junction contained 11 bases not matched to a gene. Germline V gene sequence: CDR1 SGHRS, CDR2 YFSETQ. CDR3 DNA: TGCGCCAGCAGCCCCATTGACAGGGGCAGTCACAATGAGCAGTTCTTC. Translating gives CASSPIDRGSHNEQFF.

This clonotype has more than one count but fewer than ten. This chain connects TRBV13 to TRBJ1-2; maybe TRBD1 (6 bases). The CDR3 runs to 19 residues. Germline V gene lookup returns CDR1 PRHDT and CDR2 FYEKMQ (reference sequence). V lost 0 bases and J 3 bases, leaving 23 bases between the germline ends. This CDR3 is CASSLGAIARRQAHYGYTF. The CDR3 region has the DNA TGTGCCAGCAGCTTAGGAGCGATTGCTCGGAGACAGGCCCACTATGGCTACACCTTC.

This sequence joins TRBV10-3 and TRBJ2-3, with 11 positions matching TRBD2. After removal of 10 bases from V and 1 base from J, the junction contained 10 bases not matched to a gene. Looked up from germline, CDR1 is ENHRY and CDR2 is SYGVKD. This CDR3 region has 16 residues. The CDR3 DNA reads TGTGCCACCGGGACTAGCGGCAATCACGGCACAGATACGCAGTATTTT. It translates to CATGTSGNHGTDTQYF.

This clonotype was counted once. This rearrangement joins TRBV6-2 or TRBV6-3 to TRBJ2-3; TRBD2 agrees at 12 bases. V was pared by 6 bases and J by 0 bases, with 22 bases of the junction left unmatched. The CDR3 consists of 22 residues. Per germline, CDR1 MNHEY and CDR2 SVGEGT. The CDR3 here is CASRLPSGGAQAKASSTDTQYF. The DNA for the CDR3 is TGTGCCAGCAGGTTGCCTAGCGGGGGGGCCCAGGCTAAGGCCTCTAGCACAGATACGCAGTATTTT.

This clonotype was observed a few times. CDR3 bases: TGTGCCAGCAGTTGGGGGTTTAGCTCCTACAATGAGCAGTTCTTC. Its translation is CASSWGFSSYNEQFF. J is TRBJ2-1 and V is TRBV28; D could derive from TRBD1 or TRBD2 (5 bases each). V was cut by 4 bases and J by 0 bases, with 10 bases left in between. The germline V gene has CDR1 MDHEN and CDR2 SYDVKM. CDR3 length equals 15 residues.

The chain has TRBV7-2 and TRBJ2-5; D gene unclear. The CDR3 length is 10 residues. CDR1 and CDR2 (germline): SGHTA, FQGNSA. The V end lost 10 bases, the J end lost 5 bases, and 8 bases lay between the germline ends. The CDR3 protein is CATGGETQYF. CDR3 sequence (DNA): TGTGCCACGGGTGGGGAGACCCAGTACTTC.

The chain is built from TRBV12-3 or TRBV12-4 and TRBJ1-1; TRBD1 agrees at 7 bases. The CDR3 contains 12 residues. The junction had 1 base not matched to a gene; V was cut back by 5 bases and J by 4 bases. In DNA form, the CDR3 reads TGTGCCAGCAGTACAGGGGCCACTGAAGCTTTCTTT. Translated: CASSTGATEAFF.

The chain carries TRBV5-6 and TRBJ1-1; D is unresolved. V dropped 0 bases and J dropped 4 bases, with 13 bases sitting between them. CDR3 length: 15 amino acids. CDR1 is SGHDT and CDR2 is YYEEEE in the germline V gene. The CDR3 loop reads CASSLVEGWSTEAFF. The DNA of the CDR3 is TGTGCCAGCAGCTTGGTGGAGGGTTGGAGCACTGAAGCTTTCTTT.